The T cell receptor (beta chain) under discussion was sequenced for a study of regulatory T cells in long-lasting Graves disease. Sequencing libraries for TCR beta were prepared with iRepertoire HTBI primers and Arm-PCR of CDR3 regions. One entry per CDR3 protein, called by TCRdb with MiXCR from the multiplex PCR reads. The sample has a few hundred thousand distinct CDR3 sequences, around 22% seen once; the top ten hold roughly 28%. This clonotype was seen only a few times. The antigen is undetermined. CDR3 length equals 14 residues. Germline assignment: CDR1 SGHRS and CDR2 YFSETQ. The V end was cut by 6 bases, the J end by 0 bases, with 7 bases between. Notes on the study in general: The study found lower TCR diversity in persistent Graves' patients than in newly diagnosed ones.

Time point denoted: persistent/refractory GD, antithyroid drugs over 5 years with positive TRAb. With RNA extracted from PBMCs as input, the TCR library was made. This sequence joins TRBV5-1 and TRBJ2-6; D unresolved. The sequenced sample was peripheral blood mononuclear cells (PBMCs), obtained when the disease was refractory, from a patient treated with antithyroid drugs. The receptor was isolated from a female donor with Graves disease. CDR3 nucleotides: TGCGCCAGCAAGGCCGCCTCTGGGGCCAACGTCCTGACTTTC. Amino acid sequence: CASKAASGANVLTF.